Listed below are T cell receptor beta chains from one sample, sequenced in a study of blood T cell repertoires in COVID-19. Assay used: immunoSEQ multiplex PCR; TCRdb lists only in-frame clones, some missing. The table lists 150,000 to 200,000 clones, about 83% of them singletons. The sequencing sample was made of peripheral blood. All receptors come from a woman in her 70s with COVID-19, enrolled during active disease. CDR3s include the opening cysteine and the closing phenylalanine or tryptophan. Rows give clone size only sometimes, using once, few, many, or a class for an expanded clone.

clone_size	cdr3_length	v_call	j_call	cdr3_aa
-	19	TRBV9	TRBJ1-3	CASSVEPRFLGSSGNTIYF
-	14	TRBV5-1	TRBJ1-2	CASSLDGRSYGYTF
-	15	TRBV5-6	TRBJ2-3	CASSLGDRWSDTQYF
-	16	TRBV27	TRBJ1-1	CASSFASGEGNTEAFF
-	14	TRBV7-3	TRBJ2-1	CASSSGLAYNEQFF
-	15	TRBV5-6	TRBJ2-1	CASSQVGGAYNEQFF
-	17	TRBV7-9	TRBJ2-1	CASSSPSGGPSYNEQFF
once	14	TRBV6-6	TRBJ2-7	CASSYPDPEGEQYF
-	15	TRBV18	TRBJ1-4	CASSTRTGANEKLFF
-	12	TRBV12-3/TRBV12-4	TRBJ2-7	CASSPSSYEQYF
-	13	TRBV20-1	TRBJ2-7	CSASGRGAREQYF
once	15	TRBV2	TRBJ1-5	CASSWDRGGNQPQHF
once	16	TRBV9	TRBJ2-5	CASSGGLADLQETQYF
-	16	TRBV5-4	TRBJ2-7	CASSLASGQGSYEQYF
-	14	TRBV2	TRBJ2-7	CASTKTTTAYEQYF
-	15	TRBV6-2/TRBV6-3	TRBJ1-1	CASSRDTVMNTEAFF
-	14	TRBV2	TRBJ1-2	CASSETATPLGYTF
-	16	TRBV18	TRBJ2-1	CASSPQDSSQGNEQFF